Listed below are T cell receptor beta chains from one sample, sequenced in a study of blood T cell repertoires in COVID-19. The data were produced by immunoSEQ multiplex PCR, yet TCRdb's version contains in-frame clones alone and is incomplete. The sample shows approximately 300,000 clones, about nine tenths of them seen only once. Sequencing used PBMCs or T cells enriched from blood (not recorded which). These receptors were taken from a woman younger than 35 who had recovered from COVID-19. CDR3s leave out the opening cysteine and the closing phenylalanine or tryptophan. Each record gives: J gene, V gene, CDR3 protein.

TRBJ1-3 | TRBV28 | ASSPPLTASGNTIY
TRBJ2-7 | TRBV27 | ASSSRRTVGYEQY
TRBJ1-1 | TRBV30 | AWSSIGAEAF
TRBJ2-7 | TRBV27 | ASSLKGLAGAYEQY
TRBJ2-3 | TRBV2 | ASSASLAGIGTDTQY
TRBJ1-4 | TRBV7-3 | ASSLKSGTANEKLF
TRBJ2-5 | TRBV6-5 | ASSYLFSGAQETQY
TRBJ1-1 | TRBV21-1 | ASAVGGKYTEAF
TRBJ2-1 | TRBV14 | ASSPLPSDRSNEQF
TRBJ1-2 | TRBV18 | ASSRGTFANYGYT
TRBJ2-2 | TRBV5-1 | ASSLRRTGGTNTGELF
TRBJ1-5 | TRBV19 | ASKDRGIQPQH
TRBJ2-7 | TRBV20-1 | SASPSGKYEQY
TRBJ1-4 | TRBV5-4 | ASSLGAINEKLF
TRBJ2-2 | TRBV5-5 | ASSFTSVTGELF
TRBJ2-7 | TRBV7-9 | ASSPQYEQY
TRBJ1-6 | TRBV4-1 | ASSQVPQGNSPLH
TRBJ1-2 | TRBV24-1 | ATSATTGLSYT
TRBJ2-6 | TRBV5-1 | ASSLAGRGANVLT
TRBJ1-2 | TRBV9 | ASSVEAGSRNYGYT
TRBJ1-1 | TRBV10-3 | AITQLTGGEAF
TRBJ2-1 | TRBV30 | AWSWGGYNEQF
TRBJ1-4 | TRBV28 | ASSLGGGKLF